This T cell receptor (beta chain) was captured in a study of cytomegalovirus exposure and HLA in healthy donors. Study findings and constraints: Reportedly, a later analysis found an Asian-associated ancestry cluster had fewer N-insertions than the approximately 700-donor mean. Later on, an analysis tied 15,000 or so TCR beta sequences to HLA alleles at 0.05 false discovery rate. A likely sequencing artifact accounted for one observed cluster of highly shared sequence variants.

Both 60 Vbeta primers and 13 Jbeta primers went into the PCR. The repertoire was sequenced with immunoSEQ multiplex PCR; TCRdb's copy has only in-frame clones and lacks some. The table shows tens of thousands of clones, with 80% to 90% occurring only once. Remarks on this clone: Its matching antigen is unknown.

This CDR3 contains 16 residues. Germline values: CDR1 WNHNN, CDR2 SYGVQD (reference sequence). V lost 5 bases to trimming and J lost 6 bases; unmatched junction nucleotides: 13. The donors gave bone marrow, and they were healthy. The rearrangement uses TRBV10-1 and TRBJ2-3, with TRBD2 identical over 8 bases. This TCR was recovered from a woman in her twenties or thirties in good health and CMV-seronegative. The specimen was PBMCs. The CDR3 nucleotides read TGCGCCAGCAGTAGTTCGGGGGGGCCTCTGTTGGATACGCAGTATTTT. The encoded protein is CASSSSGGPLLDTQYF.